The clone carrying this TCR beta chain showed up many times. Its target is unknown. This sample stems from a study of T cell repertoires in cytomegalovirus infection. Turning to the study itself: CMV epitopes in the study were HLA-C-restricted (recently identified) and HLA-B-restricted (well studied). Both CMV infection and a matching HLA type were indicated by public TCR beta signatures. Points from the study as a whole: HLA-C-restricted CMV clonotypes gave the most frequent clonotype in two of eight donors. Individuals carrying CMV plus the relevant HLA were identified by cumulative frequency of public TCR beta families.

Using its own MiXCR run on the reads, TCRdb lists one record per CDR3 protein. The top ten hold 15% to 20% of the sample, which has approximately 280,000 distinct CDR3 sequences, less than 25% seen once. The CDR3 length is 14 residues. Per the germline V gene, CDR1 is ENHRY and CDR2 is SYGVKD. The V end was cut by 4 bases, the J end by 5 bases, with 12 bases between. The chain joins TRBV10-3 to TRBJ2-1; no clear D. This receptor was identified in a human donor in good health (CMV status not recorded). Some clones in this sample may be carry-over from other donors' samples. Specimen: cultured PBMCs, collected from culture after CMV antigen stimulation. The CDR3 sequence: CAISGGSDNNEQFF. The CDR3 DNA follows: TGTGCCATCAGTGGTGGTTCAGACAACAATGAGCAGTTCTTC.